These T cell receptor beta chains were read from a single sample in a study of human T cells and chemical hapten exposure. TCRdb analysed the RACE reads with MiXCR anew, one entry per CDR3 protein. Of 250,000 or so distinct CDR3 sequences listed, 7.5% to 10% were seen once; the top ten hold 2.3%. This specimen consisted of whole blood, obtained in connection with sensitization to the hapten diphenylcyclopropenone (DPC). These receptors came from a woman aged 40 to 55 with alopecia areata. Some clones in this sample may be carry-over from other donors' samples. The conserved cysteine and the conserved F or W are not part of the CDR3 here. A clone size is listed for some rows: how often the clone was seen (once, few, many), or a class if it is expanded.

v_gene	abundance	j_gene	CDR3aa
TRBV10-2	.	TRBJ2-7	ASRLVGDEQY
TRBV5-6	few	TRBJ1-1	ASSLGSGTEAF
TRBV21-1	.	TRBJ2-1	ASSKSDREYSYNEQF
TRBV7-2	.	TRBJ1-5	ASSFSGQVRNQPQH
TRBV20-1	few	TRBJ2-1	SATRRVLDNEQF
TRBV6-2/TRBV6-3	.	TRBJ2-3	ASRRTGMTDTQY
TRBV29-1	few	TRBJ1-3	SVATGVVAGNTIY
TRBV10-3	.	TRBJ2-1	AISAPPGAQSSYNEQF
TRBV7-9	.	TRBJ1-1	ASSLDGGYTEAF
TRBV10-3	many	TRBJ2-7	AISKDRYTYEQY
TRBV27	many	TRBJ2-3	ASSFGQGWADTQY
TRBV10-3	few	TRBJ2-7	AISGTGSYEQY
TRBV6-6	many	TRBJ2-7	ASSYADSPYEQY
TRBV6-5	few	TRBJ2-7	ASRTAGTGIGEQY
TRBV10-3	many	TRBJ1-6	AISDSGTGVNSPLH
TRBV7-2	many	TRBJ2-5	ASSFRQGGSQETQY
TRBV10-3	many	TRBJ2-5	AISAGPSETQY
TRBV3-1	.	TRBJ2-1	ASSQGWAGGGNEQF
TRBV20-1	.	TRBJ2-1	SVKSSGSNEQF
TRBV12-3/TRBV12-4	.	TRBJ1-5	ASSLGQGVGNQPQH
TRBV5-4	.	TRBJ2-5	ASSLVKETQY
TRBV28	few	TRBJ2-1	ASPPAGQIYNEQF
TRBV4-1	many	TRBJ2-7	ASSQDRSGTKIVEQY
TRBV20-1	few	TRBJ2-7	SADTGTAYEQY
TRBV2	few	TRBJ2-3	ASTPGLVTDTQY
TRBV20-1	.	TRBJ2-7	SASRGQYSGEQY
TRBV29-1	.	TRBJ2-7	SVGQPPEQY
TRBV7-2	few	TRBJ1-1	ASSLAIDRINEAF
TRBV27	.	TRBJ2-1	ASSFPQF
TRBV27	few	TRBJ2-2	ASSSGTTGELF
TRBV2	.	TRBJ2-2	ASKTQGVATGELF
TRBV20-1	.	TRBJ2-1	SARDRPGEQF
TRBV6-2/TRBV6-3	few	TRBJ2-7	ASSFPGQGAISYEQY
TRBV15	.	TRBJ2-3	ATRGTPDTQY
TRBV5-1	few	TRBJ2-7	ASSLGTPTYEQY
TRBV28	.	TRBJ2-3	ASSGLAGSSTLVDTQY
TRBV7-9	.	TRBJ2-3	ASSLKKGSRSTDTQY
TRBV28	few	TRBJ2-5	ATRAGRRETQY
TRBV7-9	few	TRBJ2-5	ASSPPSVQETQY
TRBV27	.	TRBJ2-1	ASSPSTSGSYNEQF
TRBV7-9	many	TRBJ2-1	ASSSSGRGYNEQF
TRBV20-1	few	TRBJ1-6	SARRVDSPLH
TRBV2	.	TRBJ2-1	ASAALSYNEQF
TRBV5-4	few	TRBJ1-1	ASSEKSAEAF
TRBV7-9	.	TRBJ1-5	ASSLWGSGSQH
TRBV29-1	few	TRBJ1-1	SVDYNTGRTEAF
TRBV3-1	many	TRBJ2-1	ASSQGAQREVIRQF
TRBV6-6	.	TRBJ2-3	ASSWSGSTDTQY
TRBV7-2	many	TRBJ1-2	ASTPGGLVYGYT
TRBV18	.	TRBJ2-5	ASSLTFGLAGQETQY
TRBV30	.	TRBJ1-5	AWSNMGRGQPQH
TRBV3-1	many	TRBJ2-5	ASSPAGTGGVTQY
TRBV6-2/TRBV6-3	many	TRBJ1-5	ALGGGNQPQH
TRBV28	.	TRBJ1-4	ASSSAGHQPTGEKLF
TRBV15	few	TRBJ2-1	ATSLDSYNEQF
TRBV12-3/TRBV12-4	many	TRBJ1-5	ASSSDQGKQPQH
TRBV4-3	few	TRBJ2-3	ASSQELAGRTDTQY
TRBV2	few	TRBJ1-5	ASSPTPAGGPQH
TRBV4-1	many	TRBJ2-1	ASSRPLRADREQF